This TCR beta chain derives from a study of blood T cell repertoires in COVID-19. Looking at the study overall: Samples representing acute and convalescent COVID-19 were sourced from the United States, Italy and Spain.

J was trimmed by 5 bases and V by 6 bases; bases with no gene match: 22. The germline CDR1 and CDR2 sequences are SGHDT and YYEEEE. The CDR3 sequence is 18 residues long. Clones were sequenced by immunoSEQ multiplex PCR, and TCRdb holds only the in-frame ones, with some missing. The repertoire consists of under 200,000 clones, with about 85% occurring once and the leading ten covering roughly 21%. The V and J genes are TRBV5-6 and TRBJ2-5; the match to TRBD1 covers 7 bases. The sequencing input was peripheral blood. This clonotype originated in a man aged 60 to 75 with active or convalescent COVID-19. The CDR3 sequence is CASKSKTGTAAGRETQYF. CDR3 nucleotide sequence: TGTGCCAGCAAATCAAAGACCGGGACAGCCGCGGGCAGGGAGACCCAGTACTTC.